Following are 10 T cell receptor beta chains from one sample sequenced in a study of control samples from healthy donors and cancer patients (dated by TCRdb to 2019 to 2021). Libraries were built with the immunoSEQ multiplex PCR assay. The table comes from immuneACCESS by way of TCRdb, which keeps in-frame sequences with V and J called. Part of the clones is missing from these tables; in studies checked, under half for an unresolved V gene and the rest for unknown reasons. The sample records 84,000 or so clones, 90% to 95% of which are singletons. The ten largest clonotypes hold 15% to 20% of the sample. Sequencing was performed on blood. These receptors all stem from a man between 45 and 60 years old in good health.

The rearrangement uses TRBV7-6 and TRBJ2-5; D is ambiguous. Trimming cost V 5 bases and J 3 bases, with 10 bases left between them. This CDR3 comprises 13 residues. Germline-derived CDR1 and CDR2 are SGHVS and FNYEAQ. DNA of the CDR3: TGTGCCAGCAGCGTAGGTTCTAAAGAGACCCAGTACTTC. Its protein product is CASSVGSKETQYF.

The chain links TRBV2 to TRBJ2-7; D is ambiguous. The ends were cut back, 1 base at V and 3 bases at J, with 4 bases in the middle. This CDR3 contains 12 residues. Germline V lookup: CDR1 SNHLY, CDR2 FYNNEI. CDR3 in DNA: TGTGCCAGCAGTGAAGGGAACTACGAGCAGTACTTC. It encodes CASSEGNYEQYF. Variable domain in full (rest from reference TRBV2 and TRBJ2-7): EPEVTQTPSHQVTQMGQEVILRCVPISNHLYFYWYRQILGQKVEFLVSFYNNEISEKSEIFDDQFSVERPDGSNFTLKIRSTKLEDSAMYFCASSEGNYEQYFGPGTRLTVT.

V usage is TRBV10-3 and J usage is TRBJ1-1, with D possibly being TRBD1 (5 bases). This CDR3 contains 13 residues. Trimming left V 6 bases short and J 1 base short, with 9 bases between. Germline-derived CDR1 and CDR2 are ENHRY and SYGVKD. As DNA, the CDR3 is TGTGCCATCAGGGACACGAGGAACACTGAAGCTTTCTTT. This sequence encodes CAIRDTRNTEAFF.

The chain combines TRBV27 with TRBJ2-7; TRBD1 is a possible D gene (5 bases). Germline CDR1 and CDR2: MNHEY and SMNVEV (reference sequence). Trimming left V 4 bases short and J 3 bases short, with 13 bases between. The length of the CDR3 is 14 residues. The CDR3 spells CASSSGNTHYEQYF. DNA for the CDR3: TGTGCCAGCAGTTCAGGGAACACACACTACGAGCAGTACTTC.

The sample holds one count of this clone. This chain connects TRBV11-3 to TRBJ1-1; D gene uncertain. Per the germline V gene, CDR1 is SGHNT and CDR2 is YENEEA. This CDR3 spans 12 amino acids. V was clipped by 3 bases and J by 5 bases, with 7 bases between them. The DNA of the CDR3 is TGTGCCAGCAGCTTTGGGAGGACTGAAGCTTTCTTT. Its protein product is CASSFGRTEAFF.

V gene TRBV4-3 combines with J gene TRBJ2-1; D not resolved. From germline, CDR1 is LGHNA and CDR2 YSLEER. V was cut by 4 bases and J by 3 bases, with 10 bases left in between. This CDR3 has 14 amino acids. Here the CDR3 DNA reads TGCGCCAGCAGCCGGGGTGCAGGCTACAATGAGCAGTTCTTC. Encoded protein: CASSRGAGYNEQFF.

The chain employs TRBV7-9 and TRBJ1-2, with TRBD1 matching 8 bases. The CDR3 runs to 14 residues. V trimming: 5 bases; J trimming: 5 bases; junction bases outside the gene matches: 7. CDR1 SEHNR and CDR2 FQNEAQ come from the germline V gene (reference sequence). The CDR3 region is CASSPTGGPYGYTF. CDR3 nucleotide sequence: TGTGCCAGCAGCCCAACAGGGGGGCCATATGGCTACACCTTC.

The CDR3 DNA reads as TGTGCCAGCAGCACGATAGTGGGGAATGAGCAGTTCTTC. Encoded protein: CASSTIVGNEQFF. The chain is built from TRBV5-4 and TRBJ2-1; D unresolved. V was pared by 4 bases and J by 7 bases, with 12 bases between. This CDR3 has 13 amino acids. Germline CDR1 reads SGHNT; CDR2 reads YYREEE (reference sequence).

Note on this clone: Other nucleotide sequences in the sample specify the same CDR3. V and J are TRBV6-6 and TRBJ2-6; D not certain. In germline, CDR1 is MNHNY, CDR2 SVGAGI (reference sequence). Trimming took off 2 bases at V and 0 bases at J, with 2 bases between the two ends. CDR3 length: 14 amino acids. CDR3 loop: CASSYGSGANVLTF. The DNA of the CDR3 is TGTGCCAGCAGTTACGGCTCTGGGGCCAACGTCCTGACTTTC.

The chain is built from TRBV6-5 and TRBJ2-2; D unresolved. Trimming pared 6 bases from V and 4 bases from J, leaving 6 bases between. The germline V gene encodes CDR1 MNHEY and CDR2 SVGAGI. The CDR3 loop spans 12 amino acids. CDR3 DNA sequence: TGTGCCAGCAGCACCCCCACCGGGGAGCTGTTTTTT. Protein product: CASSTPTGELFF.